This TCR beta chain was identified during a study of T-cell memory formation after mild COVID-19. V shed 1 base and J shed 0 bases, with 10 bases lying between them. Germline V gene sequence: CDR1 SGHRS, CDR2 YFSETQ. There are 15 residues in the CDR3. Barcoded TCR alpha and TCR beta cDNA libraries with UMIs came from 5'RACE using constant-segment primers. One entry per CDR3 protein results from TCRdb running MiXCR on the 5' RACE reads. The sample gives about half a million distinct CDR3 sequences, about 20% of which show up once; roughly 12% is in the top ten. This clonotype was found a few times. This TCR was sampled from an adult woman who had mild COVID-19 (a few samples of this study predate the infection). Cell type and time point are not known. Material for sequencing was PBMCs or a T cell subset sorted from them (not recorded which). This sequence joins TRBV5-1 and TRBJ1-1; D remains ambiguous. CDR3 region: CASSLSSSLNTEAFF. CDR3 bases: TGCGCCAGCAGCTTGTCATCCAGCTTGAACACTGAAGCTTTCTTT.